Sequencing of this TCR beta chain was carried out in a study of T-cell memory formation after mild COVID-19. MiXCR was run by TCRdb on the 5' RACE reads, yielding one entry per CDR3 protein. This sample has about 560,000 distinct CDR3 sequences; 20% to 25% occur once, and the top ten carry around 9.2%. Germline V gene data show CDR1 as LNHDA and CDR2 as SQIVND (reference sequence). The CDR3 sequence is 17 residues long. Trimming pared 3 bases from V and 2 bases from J, leaving 14 bases between. This clonotype was observed a few times. Its antigen is not identified. Study-level findings and limits: Contracting CD4+ clones lay largely in CM and EM, with CD8+ ones residing in EMRA.

The source material was PBMCs or a T cell subset sorted from them (not recorded which). The source of this sequence is an adult woman who had mild COVID-19 (a few samples of this study predate the infection). Cell type and time point are not known. This chain joins TRBV19 and TRBJ2-6; D not certain. CDR3 in amino acids: CASSIALIVTGANVLTF. In nucleotides, the CDR3 is TGTGCCAGTAGTATCGCGCTCATTGTTACTGGGGCCAACGTCCTGACTTTC.